This passage covers 23 T cell receptor beta chains from one sample sequenced in a study of T cells in tumors after PD-1 blockade. Data came from immunoSEQ multiplex PCR; TCRdb stores just in-frame clones and leaves some out. In the table there are about 47,000 clones, 65% to 85% of which are singletons. The sequencing here drew on PBMCs, taken before anti-PD-1 therapy. The receptors stem from a human donor with advanced basal cell or squamous cell carcinoma (not recorded which).

This clone was observed a few times. CDR3 protein: CASSSRTVNQPQHF. CDR3 sequence (DNA): TGTGCCAGCAGTTCCAGGACGGTAAATCAGCCCCAGCATTTT. The chain employs TRBV28 and TRBJ1-5; the D is unclear. Germline lookup yields CDR1 MDHEN and CDR2 SYDVKM. This CDR3 has 14 amino acids. Trimming stripped 4 bases from V and 4 bases from J, with 11 bases between.

In this sample, this clone turned up a few times. The genes are TRBV2 and TRBJ2-1; TRBD2 aligns across 9 bases. The CDR3 extends over 13 amino acids. Germline V gene lookup returns CDR1 SNHLY and CDR2 FYNNEI. V lost 7 bases, J lost 10 bases, and 8 bases stayed unmatched. The CDR3 DNA reads TGTGCCAGCACGAGCGGGGGGTTCCTCGAGCAGTTCTTC. It encodes CASTSGGFLEQFF.

The J gene is TRBJ1-5, the V gene TRBV6-5, with TRBD1 matching over 10 bases. Trimming took 6 bases from V and 6 from J; bases not matched to a gene: 5. In germline, CDR1 is MNHEY, CDR2 SVGAGI. CDR3 length: 14 amino acids. The chain's CDR3 is CASRRTGGGQPQHF. As DNA, the CDR3 is TGTGCCAGCAGGCGGACAGGGGGGGGTCAGCCCCAGCATTTT.

This clone was seen more than once but under ten times. The chain is built from TRBV14 and TRBJ2-7; TRBD1 matches 9 bases. V lost 0 bases to trimming and J lost 6 bases; unmatched junction nucleotides: 6. Germline V lookup: CDR1 SGHDN, CDR2 FVKESK. This CDR3 is 15 amino acids long. Here the CDR3 DNA reads TGTGCCAGCAGCCAAGAAGGGACAGGGTCCCTCGAGCAGTACTTC. It is translated as CASSQEGTGSLEQYF. Using reference TRBV14 and TRBJ2-7 for the parts outside the CDR3, the full variable domain is EAGVTQFPSHSVIEKGQTVTLRCDPISGHDNLYWYRRVMGKEIKFLLHFVKESKQDESGMPNNRFLAERTGGTYSTLKVQPAELEDSGVYFCASSQEGTGSLEQYFGPGTRLTVT.

CDR3 protein: CASSWGTGDWTDTQYF. DNA of the CDR3: TGTGCCAGCAGCTGGGGGACAGGGGATTGGACAGATACGCAGTATTTT. The chain has TRBV5-6 and TRBJ2-3; 10 bases map to TRBD1. The CDR3 has 16 residues. Looked up from germline, CDR1 is SGHDT and CDR2 is YYEEEE. V trimming: 3 bases; J trimming: 3 bases; junction bases outside the gene matches: 7.

The genes are TRBV12-3 or TRBV12-4 and TRBJ2-5, with 7 bases identical to TRBD2. Losses at the gene ends were 7 bases for V and 5 bases for J; bases not matched to a gene: 7. CDR3 length equals 13 residues. The DNA for the CDR3 is TGTGCCAGCACGAGAGCGGGGTCGGAGACCCAGTACTTC. This gives the protein CASTRAGSETQYF.

The V call is TRBV6-5, the J call TRBJ1-2, with D possibly matching TRBD1 (5 bases). Deletions cut 2 bases from V and 4 bases from J, with 14 bases between. Germline V gene lookup returns CDR1 MNHEY and CDR2 SVGAGI. This CDR3 comprises 15 residues. Written as DNA, the CDR3 is TGTGCCAGCAGTTACCAAGGGGCTCTCTCCTATGGCTACACCTTC. Protein sequence: CASSYQGALSYGYTF.

J is TRBJ2-2 and V is TRBV4-1, with 10 bases aligning to TRBD2. Germline V gene lookup returns CDR1 MGHRA and CDR2 YSYEKL. V gave up 5 bases and J gave up 5 bases; unmatched junction bases: 8. The CDR3 runs 16 residues. For the CDR3, the DNA is TGCGCCAGCAGCTTAACCCTAGCGGGGGAAACCGGGGAGCTGTTTTTT. This gives the protein CASSLTLAGETGELFF.

The chain couples TRBV12-3 or TRBV12-4 to TRBJ1-1; D possibly corresponds to TRBD1 (6 bases). Deletions cut 5 bases from V and 8 bases from J, with 15 bases between. The CDR3 runs 13 residues. CDR3 residues: CASSTNRGTEAFF. The CDR3 nucleotides are TGTGCCAGCAGTACCAATAGGGGGACAGAAGCTTTCTTT.

The chain has TRBV28 and TRBJ2-7, with TRBD2 matching over 14 bases. The length of the CDR3 is 18 residues. The V segment lost 2 bases and the J segment 6 bases; nucleotides outside the gene matches: 12. CDR1 is MDHEN and CDR2 is SYDVKM in the germline V gene. DNA of the CDR3: TGTGCCAGCAGTTTAAAGGGACTAGCGGGGGAAGGAGTCTCCGAGCAGTACTTC. Encoded protein: CASSLKGLAGEGVSEQYF.

V is TRBV6-5 and J is TRBJ1-1; perhaps TRBD1 as D (5 bases). Looked up from germline, CDR1 is MNHEY and CDR2 is SVGAGI. The CDR3 totals 13 residues. The V gene lost 6 bases and the J gene lost 0 bases, with 8 bases spanning the gap. The CDR3 region has the DNA TGTGCCAGCAGCAGGGTTATGAACACTGAAGCTTTCTTT. Its protein is CASSRVMNTEAFF.

This sequence joins TRBV7-2 and TRBJ2-5, with TRBD1 matching over 7 bases. Germline trimming cut 3 bases from V and 3 bases from J; bases unmatched to any gene: 4. Germline assignment: CDR1 SGHTA and CDR2 FQGNSA. The CDR3 has 14 amino acids. The CDR3 DNA sequence: TGTGCCAGCAGCTTTCAACAGGGGAAAGAGACCCAGTACTTC. Translating it yields CASSFQQGKETQYF. Combining the CDR3 with reference TRBV7-2 and TRBJ2-5 gives the whole variable domain GAGVSQSPSNKVTEKGKDVELRCDPISGHTALYWYRQSLGQGLEFLIYFQGNSAPDKSGLPSDRFSAERTGGSVSTLTIQRTQQEDSAVYLCASSFQQGKETQYFGPGTRLLVL.

The gene calls are TRBV19 and TRBJ2-7; TRBD2 matches 7 bases. Trimming cost V 5 bases and J 4 bases; bases outside gene matches: 11. From germline, CDR1 is LNHDA and CDR2 SQIVND (reference sequence). The CDR3 loop spans 15 amino acids. The CDR3 coding sequence is TGTGCCAGTAGTGCCCGACTAGCTAACGAGTACGAGCAGTACTTC. Amino acid sequence: CASSARLANEYEQYF.

This chain joins TRBV15 and TRBJ2-2; D is uncertain. Germline lookup yields CDR1 LNHNV and CDR2 YYDKDF (reference sequence). V shed 0 bases and J shed 5 bases, with 7 bases lying between them. The CDR3 covers 14 residues. The CDR3 DNA is TGTGCCACCAGCAGAGATGTCGGGACCGGGGAGCTGTTTTTT. Translation: CATSRDVGTGELFF.

The rearrangement links TRBV5-1 to TRBJ1-1; 7 positions agree with TRBD1. The CDR3 extends over 15 amino acids. Per the germline V gene, CDR1 is SGHRS and CDR2 is YFSETQ. The V gene end was trimmed by 0 bases and the J gene end by 2 bases; junction bases not matched to a gene: 4. CDR3 DNA: TGCGCCAGCAGCTTGGCGACAGGGCTTAACACTGAAGCTTTCTTT. Protein: CASSLATGLNTEAFF.

The chain joins TRBV10-2 to TRBJ1-1; D call uncertain. Germline lookup yields CDR1 WSHSY and CDR2 SAAADI. The length of the CDR3 is 11 residues. Trimming removed 4 bases at V and 2 bases at J, with 2 bases between. In DNA form, the CDR3 reads TGCGCCAGCAGTGGAAACACTGAAGCTTTCTTT. Protein: CASSGNTEAFF.

This sequence joins TRBV28 and TRBJ2-5; the match to TRBD2 covers 14 bases. Trimming took 7 bases from V and 4 from J; bases not matched to a gene: 5. Germline V gene data show CDR1 as MDHEN and CDR2 as SYDVKM. The CDR3 length is 15 residues. CDR3 residues: CASITGLAGGETQYF. CDR3 nucleotide sequence: TGTGCCAGCATCACAGGACTAGCGGGAGGAGAGACCCAGTACTTC.

The V gene is TRBV7-8, the J gene TRBJ2-1; 14 bases align to TRBD2. V was pared by 5 bases and J by 4 bases, with 13 bases of the junction left unmatched. The CDR3 loop spans 19 amino acids. Germline assignment: CDR1 SGHVS and CDR2 FQNEAQ. The CDR3 DNA reads as TGTGCCAGCAGCCCATGGACTAGCGGGGGGACCCTTGGTTACAATGAGCAGTTCTTC. It yields the protein CASSPWTSGGTLGYNEQFF.

The CDR3 nucleotides read TGTGCCAGCAGCCCGGGGACAGGGCTCCTAAGGGAGCAGTACTTC. Protein sequence: CASSPGTGLLREQYF. The rearrangement joins TRBV7-6 to TRBJ2-7; TRBD1 aligns across 9 bases. Trimming took 5 bases from V and 7 from J; bases not matched to a gene: 12. CDR1 is SGHVS and CDR2 is FNYEAQ in the germline V gene. The CDR3 consists of 15 residues.

V and J are TRBV5-1 and TRBJ2-1; D is ambiguous. The length of the CDR3 is 13 residues. V lost 3 bases and J lost 5, with 9 bases in between. Germline values: CDR1 SGHRS, CDR2 YFSETQ. As DNA, the CDR3 is TGCGCCAGCAGCTGGTCTAGGAACAATGAGCAGTTCTTC. It yields the protein CASSWSRNNEQFF.

The chain joins TRBV6-5 to TRBJ1-1; D is perhaps TRBD1 (5 bases). The CDR3 is made up of 14 amino acids. Looked up from germline, CDR1 is MNHEY and CDR2 is SVGAGI. V gave up 4 bases and J gave up 1 base, with 10 bases separating them. The CDR3 is CASSSSGQNTEAFF. CDR3 nucleotide sequence: TGTGCCAGCAGTTCCTCCGGACAGAACACTGAAGCTTTCTTT.

The chain recombines TRBV9 with TRBJ2-6; no clear D gene. CDR3 length: 17 amino acids. Germline V CDR1 and CDR2: SGDLS, YYNGEE. Trimming left V 4 bases short and J 0 bases short, with 14 bases between. CDR3 nucleotides: TGTGCCAGCAGCCACCGCTGGGGTGGCTCTGGGGCCAACGTCCTGACTTTC. It yields the protein CASSHRWGGSGANVLTF.

This clone was recorded only once. V is TRBV19 and J is TRBJ2-7, with D maybe TRBD2 (6 bases). The CDR3 loop spans 12 amino acids. V lost 6 bases and J 4 bases, leaving 10 bases between the germline ends. CDR1 LNHDA and CDR2 SQIVND come from the germline V gene (reference sequence). The CDR3 DNA reads as TGTGCCAGTAGCCCGGGAGAGTACGAGCAGTACTTC. It encodes CASSPGEYEQYF.